One sample yielded the 19 T cell receptor beta chains listed below, sequenced in a study of CXCR3-negative and CXCR3-positive naive CD8 T cells. The libraries of TRB cDNA were prepared using 5' RACE with UMI labels. TCRdb re-called the 5' RACE reads and catalogs CDR3 proteins one per entry, DNA excluded. The repertoire shows around 130,000 distinct CDR3 sequences; the top ten hold 0.5% to 0.7%. These receptors' targets are unknown. Notes on the study in general: Greater hydrophobicity was found in TRB CDR3s of CXCR3-positive naive cells than of CXCR3-negative naive cells.

Sequenced sample: naive CXCR3+ CD8+ T cells from blood. Subset of the sample: CD45RO-CCR7+CD27+CD95- naive CD8+ T cells expressing CXCR3 (TNR3+). These receptors all stem from a human donor in good health. Some clones in this sample may be carry-over from other donors' samples.

The rearrangement joins TRBV15 to TRBJ2-5; TCRdb designates TRBD1, a call that cannot be tested without DNA. This CDR3 region has 15 residues. Germline V gene sequence: CDR1 LNHNV, CDR2 YYDKDF (reference sequence). The CDR3 sequence: CATSRVWRGGETQYF.

This chain joins TRBV4-3 and TRBJ1-5; TCRdb outputs TRBD1, but without DNA this stays unchecked. The CDR3 extends over 15 amino acids. Per germline, CDR1 LGHNA and CDR2 YSLEER. CDR3 region: CASSQDLAGDQPQHF.

The V and J genes are TRBV3-1 and TRBJ2-1; TCRdb picks TRBD1, but there is no DNA to check that call. The CDR3 has 12 residues. CDR1 LGHDT and CDR2 YNNKEL come from the germline V gene (reference sequence). The CDR3 region is CASSGGGGEQFF.

This rearrangement joins TRBV9 to TRBJ2-3; checking the TCRdb D call of TRBD1 is not possible without DNA. The CDR3 covers 17 residues. The V gene's germline CDR1 is SGDLS and CDR2 YYNGEE. CDR3 loop: CASSVAGQGSSTDTQYF.

CDR3 loop: CSARIVGYNEQFF. The chain couples TRBV20-1 to TRBJ2-1. CDR1 and CDR2 (germline): DFQATT, SNEGSKA (reference sequence). The CDR3 consists of 13 residues.

The genes are TRBV9 and TRBJ2-2; no DNA is available, so the TRBD1 call from TCRdb remains unchecked. This CDR3 comprises 15 residues. The V gene's germline CDR1 is SGDLS and CDR2 YYNGEE. CDR3 sequence: CASSDDRRNTGELFF.

This chain joins TRBV6-2 or TRBV6-3 and TRBJ1-5; TCRdb lists TRBD1, though no DNA is available to test this call. CDR1 and CDR2 from the germline V gene are MNHEY and SVGEGT. CDR3 length: 14 amino acids. This CDR3 reads CASSPDSRNQPQHF.

The CDR3 loop is CASSYGPMGETQYF. This chain connects TRBV9 to TRBJ2-5. The CDR3 runs 14 residues. Germline assignment: CDR1 SGDLS and CDR2 YYNGEE. Looking up the rest from reference TRBV9 and TRBJ2-5 gives the full variable domain: DSGVTQTPKHLITATGQRVTLRCSPRSGDLSVYWYQQSLDQGLQFLIQYYNGEERAKGNILERFSAQQFPDLHSELNLSSLELGDSALYFCASSYGPMGETQYFGPGTRLLVL.

The chain has TRBV5-1 and TRBJ1-1; the D gene TCRdb calls, TRBD1, cannot be checked with no DNA. Germline-derived CDR1 and CDR2 are SGHRS and YFSETQ. The CDR3 length is 16 residues. CDR3 sequence reads: CASSSFEGQGNTEAFF. The full variable domain, its missing parts supplied by reference TRBV5-1 and TRBJ1-1, is KAGVTQTPRYLIKTRGQQVTLSCSPISGHRSVSWYQQTPGQGLQFLFEYFSETQRNKGNFPGRFSGRQFSNSRSEMNVSTLELGDSALYLCASSSFEGQGNTEAFFGQGTRLTVV.

V usage is TRBV7-9 and J usage is TRBJ1-1; the TCRdb call, TRBD1, lacks DNA for checking. This CDR3 is built from 15 residues. Per germline, CDR1 SEHNR and CDR2 FQNEAQ (reference sequence). CDR3: CASSSKTGGGTEAFF.

The chain combines TRBV19 with TRBJ2-1; TCRdb selects TRBD1, and the lack of DNA leaves this call unchecked. The V gene's germline CDR1 is LNHDA and CDR2 SQIVND (reference sequence). This CDR3 has 15 residues. CDR3 protein: CASSMGQGAYNEQFF.

V is TRBV14 and J is TRBJ1-2; TCRdb gives TRBD1 as the D gene, but with no DNA this cannot be confirmed. Germline V gene data show CDR1 as SGHDN and CDR2 as FVKESK. The CDR3 totals 12 residues. The CDR3 sequence: CASSQTGGGYTF.

The chain is built from TRBV29-1 and TRBJ1-1; TCRdb selects TRBD1, and the lack of DNA leaves this call unchecked. The CDR3 length is 13 residues. In germline, CDR1 is SQVTM, CDR2 ANQGSEA. CDR3 loop: CSVERGMNTEAFF. Based on the CDR3 plus reference TRBV29-1 and TRBJ1-1, the full variable domain is SAVISQKPSRDICQRGTSLTIQCQVDSQVTMMFWYRQQPGQSLTLIATANQGSEATYESGFVIDKFPISRPNLTFSTLTVSNMSPEDSSIYLCSVERGMNTEAFFGQGTRLTVV.

The chain has TRBV6-5 and TRBJ2-3. Per germline, CDR1 MNHEY and CDR2 SVGAGI. CDR3 length: 16 amino acids. CDR3 region: CASSYSPRTLRGTQYF.

The chain links TRBV5-1 to TRBJ1-2. CDR1 is SGHRS, CDR2 YFSETQ, per germline. The CDR3 is made up of 13 amino acids. The CDR3 reads CASSPGGVDGYTF.

This chain links TRBV29-1 with TRBJ1-2; absent DNA, TCRdb's TRBD1 call cannot be checked. Per germline, CDR1 SQVTM and CDR2 ANQGSEA. The CDR3 spans 13 residues. This CDR3 reads CSVEDRDNYGYTF.

The chain employs TRBV29-1 and TRBJ1-1. The germline CDR1 and CDR2 sequences are SQVTM and ANQGSEA. The CDR3 extends over 13 amino acids. The CDR3 here is CSVSGPNTTEAFF.

The V call is TRBV29-1, the J call TRBJ2-7. The CDR3 loop spans 13 amino acids. The germline gives CDR1 SQVTM, CDR2 ANQGSEA. The CDR3 spells CSVDGGRAYERYF.

CDR3 protein: CASRGGLRAADSLPNYGYTF. V is TRBV27 and J is TRBJ1-2; TCRdb outputs TRBD1, but without DNA this stays unchecked. Germline CDR1 and CDR2: MNHEY and SMNVEV (reference sequence). This CDR3 comprises 20 residues.